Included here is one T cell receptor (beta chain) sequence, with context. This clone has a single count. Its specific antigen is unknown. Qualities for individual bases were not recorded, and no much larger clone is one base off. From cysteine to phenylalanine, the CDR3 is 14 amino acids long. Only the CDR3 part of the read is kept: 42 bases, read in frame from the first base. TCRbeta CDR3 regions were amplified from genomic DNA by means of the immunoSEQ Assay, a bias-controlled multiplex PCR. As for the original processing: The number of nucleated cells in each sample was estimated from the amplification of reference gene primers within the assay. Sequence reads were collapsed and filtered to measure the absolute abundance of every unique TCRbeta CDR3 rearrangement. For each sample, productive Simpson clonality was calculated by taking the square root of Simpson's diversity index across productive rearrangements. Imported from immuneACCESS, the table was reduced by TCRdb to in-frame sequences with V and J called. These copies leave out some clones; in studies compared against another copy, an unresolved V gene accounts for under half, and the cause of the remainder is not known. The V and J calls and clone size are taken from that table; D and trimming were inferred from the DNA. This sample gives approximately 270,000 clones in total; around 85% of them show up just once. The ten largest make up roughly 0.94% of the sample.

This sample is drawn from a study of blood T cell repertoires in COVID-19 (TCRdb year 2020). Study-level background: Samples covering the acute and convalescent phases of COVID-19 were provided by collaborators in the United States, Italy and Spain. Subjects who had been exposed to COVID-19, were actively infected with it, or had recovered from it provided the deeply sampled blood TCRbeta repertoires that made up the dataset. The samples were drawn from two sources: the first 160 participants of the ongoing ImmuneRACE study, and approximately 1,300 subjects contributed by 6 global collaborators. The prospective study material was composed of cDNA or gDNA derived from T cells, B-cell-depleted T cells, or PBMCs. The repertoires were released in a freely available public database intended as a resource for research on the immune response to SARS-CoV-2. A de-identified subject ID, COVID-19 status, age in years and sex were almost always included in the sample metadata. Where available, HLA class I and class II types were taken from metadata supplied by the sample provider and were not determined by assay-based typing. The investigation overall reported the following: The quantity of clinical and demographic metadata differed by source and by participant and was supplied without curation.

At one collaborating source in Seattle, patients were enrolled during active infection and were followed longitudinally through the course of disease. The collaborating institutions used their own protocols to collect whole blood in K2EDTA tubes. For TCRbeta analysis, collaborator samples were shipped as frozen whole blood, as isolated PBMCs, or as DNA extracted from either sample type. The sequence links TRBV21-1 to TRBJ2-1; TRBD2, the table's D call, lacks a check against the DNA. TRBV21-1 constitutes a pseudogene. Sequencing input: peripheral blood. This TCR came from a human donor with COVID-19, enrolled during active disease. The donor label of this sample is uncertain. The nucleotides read TGTGCCAGCCCCCGGGGGGGGCGGGACAATGAGCAGTTCTTC. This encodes CASPRGGRDNEQFF.